The 5 T cell receptor beta chains reported below all come from one sample, sequenced in a study of Ad26.COV2.S vaccination and SARS-CoV-2 variants. Indicated treatment: roughly 18 received Ad26.COV2.S at low or high dose, single or two shots; five or six received placebo; per-sample allocation not given. On day 63 after the first injection, vaccine and placebo recipients gave samples. The protocol was immunoSEQ multiplex PCR, while the TCRdb copy is restricted to in-frame clones and leaves out a portion. The table records hundreds of thousands of clones, 75% to 95% of them present only once. This sample comprised peripheral blood, obtained in a trial of Ad26.COV2.S vaccine versus placebo. Receptor source: a person aged 18-60 years who received the Ad26.COV2.S COVID-19 vaccine or a placebo.

This clone was detected a few times. The rearrangement uses TRBV5-4 and TRBJ2-7, with a possible D match to TRBD2 (5 bases). V gave up 4 bases and J gave up 0 bases, with 11 bases separating them. CDR1 and CDR2 (germline): SGHNT, YYREEE (reference sequence). The CDR3 covers 14 residues. CDR3 coding DNA: TGTGCCAGCAGCCCGGAGGCAGTCTCCTACGAGCAGTACTTC. As protein: CASSPEAVSYEQYF.

This sequence joins TRBV7-6 and TRBJ2-7, with D perhaps given as TRBD1 or TRBD2 (5 bases each). V shed 6 bases and J shed 0 bases, with 15 bases lying between them. CDR1 and CDR2 from the germline V gene are SGHVS and FNYEAQ. The length of the CDR3 is 15 residues. The CDR3 loop is CASRSGTESSYEQYF. Written as DNA, the CDR3 is TGTGCCAGCAGATCCGGGACGGAGAGCTCCTACGAGCAGTACTTC.

This rearrangement joins TRBV6-5 to TRBJ1-4; possible D gene TRBD1, 6 bases. The length of the CDR3 is 16 residues. V lost 4 bases, J lost 7 bases, and 19 bases lay in between. In germline, CDR1 is MNHEY, CDR2 SVGAGI. In nucleotides, the CDR3 is TGTGCCAGCAGTTCTGGACAGTCGAGCATACCTGAAAAACTGTTTTTT. Protein: CASSSGQSSIPEKLFF.

The chain carries TRBV7-2 and TRBJ2-6; a possible D gene is TRBD1 (6 bases). The germline V gene encodes CDR1 SGHTA and CDR2 FQGNSA. The CDR3 contains 18 residues. V lost 5 bases and J 0 bases, leaving 17 bases between the germline ends. The CDR3 is CASSPRDGQSSGANVLTF. As DNA, the CDR3 is TGTGCCAGCAGCCCCCGGGACGGACAGAGCTCTGGGGCCAACGTCCTGACTTTC.

The rearrangement uses TRBV4-3 and TRBJ2-7, with 9 bases matching TRBD1. Per the germline V gene, CDR1 is LGHNA and CDR2 is YSLEER. The CDR3 totals 15 residues. The V and J ends lost 0 bases and 5 bases, in that order; junction bases with no gene match: 5. The CDR3 protein is CASSQEWDRVDEQYF. The CDR3 DNA follows: TGCGCCAGCAGCCAAGAATGGGACAGGGTGGACGAGCAGTACTTC.